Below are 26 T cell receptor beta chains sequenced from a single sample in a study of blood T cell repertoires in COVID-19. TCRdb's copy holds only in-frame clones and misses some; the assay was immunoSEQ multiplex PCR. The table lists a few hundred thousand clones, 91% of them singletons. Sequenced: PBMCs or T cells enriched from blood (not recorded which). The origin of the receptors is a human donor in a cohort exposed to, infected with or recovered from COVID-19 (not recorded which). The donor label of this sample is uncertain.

The CDR3 sequence: CASSPGQGGTEAFF. The DNA of the CDR3 is TGTGCCAGCAGTCCGGGACAGGGGGGCACTGAAGCTTTCTTT. This chain links TRBV6-5 with TRBJ1-1; TRBD1 matches 11 bases. The CDR3 totals 14 residues. The junction had 3 bases not matched to a gene; V was cut back by 5 bases and J by 4 bases. Germline V lookup: CDR1 MNHEY, CDR2 SVGAGI.

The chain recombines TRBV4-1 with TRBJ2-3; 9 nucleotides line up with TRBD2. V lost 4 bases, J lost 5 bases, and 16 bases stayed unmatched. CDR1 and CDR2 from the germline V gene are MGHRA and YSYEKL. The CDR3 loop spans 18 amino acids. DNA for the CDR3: TGCGCCAGCAGCCGAATCTATCTAATAGCGGGGGTGGTAGATACGCAGTATTTT. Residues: CASSRIYLIAGVVDTQYF.

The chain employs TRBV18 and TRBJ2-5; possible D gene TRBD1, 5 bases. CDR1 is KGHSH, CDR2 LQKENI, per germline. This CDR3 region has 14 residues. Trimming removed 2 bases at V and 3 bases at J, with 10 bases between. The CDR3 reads CASSPRGSEETQYF. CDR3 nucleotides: TGTGCCAGCTCACCAAGGGGATCAGAAGAGACCCAGTACTTC.

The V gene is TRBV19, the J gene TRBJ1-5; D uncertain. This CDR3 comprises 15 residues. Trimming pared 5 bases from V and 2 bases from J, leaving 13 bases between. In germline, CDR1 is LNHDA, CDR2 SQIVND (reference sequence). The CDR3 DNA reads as TGTGCCAGTAGTCCCTCAGTTTTGGGCAATCAGCCCCAGCATTTT. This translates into CASSPSVLGNQPQHF.

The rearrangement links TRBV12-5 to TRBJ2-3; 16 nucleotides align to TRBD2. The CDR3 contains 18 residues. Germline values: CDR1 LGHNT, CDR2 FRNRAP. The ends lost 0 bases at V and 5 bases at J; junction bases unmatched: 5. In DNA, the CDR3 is TGTGCTAGTGGTTTGGTACGGGGACTAGCGGGGGGGAAAGATACGCAGTATTTT. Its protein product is CASGLVRGLAGGKDTQYF.

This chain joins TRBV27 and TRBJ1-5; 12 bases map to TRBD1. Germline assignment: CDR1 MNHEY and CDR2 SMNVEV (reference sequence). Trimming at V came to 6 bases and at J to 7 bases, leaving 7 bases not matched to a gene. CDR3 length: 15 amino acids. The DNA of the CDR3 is TGTGCCAGCAGCATGGGACAGGGGGCCGGGCAGCCCCAGCATTTT. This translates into CASSMGQGAGQPQHF.

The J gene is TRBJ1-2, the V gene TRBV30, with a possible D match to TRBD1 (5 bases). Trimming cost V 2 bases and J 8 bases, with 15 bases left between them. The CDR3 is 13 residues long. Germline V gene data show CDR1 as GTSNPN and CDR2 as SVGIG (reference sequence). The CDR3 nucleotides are TGTGCCTGGAGTTTCTCGGGGGACCACGGCTACACCTTC. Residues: CAWSFSGDHGYTF.

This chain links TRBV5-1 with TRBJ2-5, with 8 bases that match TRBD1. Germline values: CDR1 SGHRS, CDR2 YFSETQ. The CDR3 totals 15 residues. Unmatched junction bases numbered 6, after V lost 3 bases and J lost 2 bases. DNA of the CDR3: TGCGCCAGCAGCTCAGACAGGGGATTACAAGAGACCCAGTACTTC. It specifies CASSSDRGLQETQYF.

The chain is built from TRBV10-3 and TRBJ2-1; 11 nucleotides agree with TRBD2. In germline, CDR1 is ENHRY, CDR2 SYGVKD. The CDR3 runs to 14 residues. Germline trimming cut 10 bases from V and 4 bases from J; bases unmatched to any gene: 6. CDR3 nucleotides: TGTGCCACCCTAGCGGGGGGTGGTTACAATGAGCAGTTCTTC. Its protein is CATLAGGGYNEQFF.

The CDR3 nucleotides are TGTGCCAGCAGCTTAGGCCCCACAGGAGATTCACCCCTCCACTTT. Its protein is CASSLGPTGDSPLHF. This sequence joins TRBV13 and TRBJ1-6; maybe TRBD1 (5 bases). Trimming cost V 0 bases and J 8 bases, with 11 bases left between them. The CDR3 runs to 15 residues. Germline CDR1 reads PRHDT; CDR2 reads FYEKMQ (reference sequence).

The CDR3 DNA sequence: TGCGCCAGTAACCCGGGGTCCAGCCAAGAGACCCAGTACTTC. Protein product: CASNPGSSQETQYF. The chain links TRBV5-1 to TRBJ2-5, with D possibly being TRBD2 (5 bases). The ends were cut back, 8 bases at V and 1 base at J, with 15 bases in the middle. Per the germline V gene, CDR1 is SGHRS and CDR2 is YFSETQ. The CDR3 is 14 amino acids.

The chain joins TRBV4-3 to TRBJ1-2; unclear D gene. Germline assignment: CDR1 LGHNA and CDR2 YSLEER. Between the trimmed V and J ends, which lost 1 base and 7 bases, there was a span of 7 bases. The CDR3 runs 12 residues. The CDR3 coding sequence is TGCGCCAGCAGCCAAGGAGGGAGTGGCTACACCTTC. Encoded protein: CASSQGGSGYTF.

In DNA, the CDR3 is TGCGCCAGCAGGACAGGGGGGCTTCGAGACTCTGGAAACACCATATATTTT. Protein sequence: CASRTGGLRDSGNTIYF. The V and J genes are TRBV5-1 and TRBJ1-3; 9 bases fit TRBD1. This CDR3 region has 17 residues. The germline CDR1 and CDR2 sequences are SGHRS and YFSETQ. V dropped 5 bases and J dropped 0; count of bases not matched to a gene: 9.

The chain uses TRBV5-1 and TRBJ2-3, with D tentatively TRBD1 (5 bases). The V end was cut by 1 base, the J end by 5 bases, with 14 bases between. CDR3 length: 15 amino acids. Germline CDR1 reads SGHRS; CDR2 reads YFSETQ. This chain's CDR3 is CASSLTAGPRDTQYF. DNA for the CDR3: TGCGCCAGCAGCTTGACGGCAGGGCCCCGAGATACGCAGTATTTT.

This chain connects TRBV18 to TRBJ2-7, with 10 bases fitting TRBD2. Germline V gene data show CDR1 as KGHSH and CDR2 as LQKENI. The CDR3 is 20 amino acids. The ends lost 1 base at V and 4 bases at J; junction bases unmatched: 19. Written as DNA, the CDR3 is TGTGCCAGCTCACCACGAGTAGGGCTAGCGGGGGCCCCTAACTATTACGAGCAGTACTTC. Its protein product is CASSPRVGLAGAPNYYEQYF.

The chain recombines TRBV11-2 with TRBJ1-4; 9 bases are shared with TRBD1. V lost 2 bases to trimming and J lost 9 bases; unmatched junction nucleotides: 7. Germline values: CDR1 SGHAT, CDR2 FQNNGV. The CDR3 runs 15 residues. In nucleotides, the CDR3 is TGTGCCAGCAGCTTAAAGGGGACAGGGTGGAAAAAACTGTTTTTT. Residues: CASSLKGTGWKKLFF.

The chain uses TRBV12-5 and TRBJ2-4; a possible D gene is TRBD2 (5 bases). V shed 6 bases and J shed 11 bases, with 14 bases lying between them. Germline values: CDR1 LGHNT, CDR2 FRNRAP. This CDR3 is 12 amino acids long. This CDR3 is CASGLPGTLQYF. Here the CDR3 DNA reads TGTGCTAGTGGGTTGCCGGGAACCCTTCAGTACTTC. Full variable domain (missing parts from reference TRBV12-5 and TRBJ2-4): DARVTQTPRHKVTEMGQEVTMRCQPILGHNTVFWYRQTMMQGLELLAYFRNRAPLDDSGMPKDRFSAEMPDATLATLKIQPSEPRDSAVYFCASGLPGTLQYFGAGTRLSVL.

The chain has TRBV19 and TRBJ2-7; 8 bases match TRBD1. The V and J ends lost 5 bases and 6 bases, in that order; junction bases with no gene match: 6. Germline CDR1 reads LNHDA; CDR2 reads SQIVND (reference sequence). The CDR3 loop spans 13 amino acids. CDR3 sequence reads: CASSADRASEQYF. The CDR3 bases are TGTGCCAGTAGTGCGGACAGGGCCAGCGAGCAGTACTTC.

The CDR3 reads CASSRTSGGQGTQYF. CDR3 nucleotides: TGTGCCAGCAGCCGAACTAGCGGGGGGCAGGGGACCCAGTACTTC. The chain couples TRBV5-4 to TRBJ2-5; the match to TRBD2 covers 12 bases. Trimming took 4 bases from V and 7 from J; bases not matched to a gene: 8. The CDR3 consists of 15 residues. In germline, CDR1 is SGHNT, CDR2 YYREEE (reference sequence).

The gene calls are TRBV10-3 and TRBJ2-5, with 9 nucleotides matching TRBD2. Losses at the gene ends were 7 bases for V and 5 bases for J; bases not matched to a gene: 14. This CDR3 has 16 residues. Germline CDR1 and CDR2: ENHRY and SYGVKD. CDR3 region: CAIKGASGEIAETQYF. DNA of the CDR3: TGTGCCATCAAGGGGGCTAGCGGGGAGATTGCGGAGACCCAGTACTTC.

The CDR3 reads CASSPIGRTGRNTEAFF. The CDR3 DNA follows: TGCGCCAGCAGCCCCATAGGGAGGACAGGACGGAACACTGAAGCTTTCTTT. The J gene is TRBJ1-1, the V gene TRBV4-1, with 7 bases that match TRBD1. After removal of 4 bases from V and 1 base from J, the junction contained 12 bases not matched to a gene. Germline V gene data show CDR1 as MGHRA and CDR2 as YSYEKL. The CDR3 has 17 amino acids.

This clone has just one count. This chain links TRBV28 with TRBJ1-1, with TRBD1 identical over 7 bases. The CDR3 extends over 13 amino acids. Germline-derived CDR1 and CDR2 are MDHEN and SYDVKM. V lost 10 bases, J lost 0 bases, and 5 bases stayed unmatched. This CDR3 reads CATQQGMNTEAFF. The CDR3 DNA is TGTGCCACCCAACAGGGGATGAACACTGAAGCTTTCTTT.

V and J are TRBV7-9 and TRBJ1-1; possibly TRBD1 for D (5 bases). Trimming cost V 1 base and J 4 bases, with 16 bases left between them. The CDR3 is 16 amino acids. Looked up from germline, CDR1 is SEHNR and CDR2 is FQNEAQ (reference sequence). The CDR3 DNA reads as TGTGCCAGCAGCTTAGGTATTCTGGGGGGTCCCACTGAAGCTTTCTTT. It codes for CASSLGILGGPTEAFF.

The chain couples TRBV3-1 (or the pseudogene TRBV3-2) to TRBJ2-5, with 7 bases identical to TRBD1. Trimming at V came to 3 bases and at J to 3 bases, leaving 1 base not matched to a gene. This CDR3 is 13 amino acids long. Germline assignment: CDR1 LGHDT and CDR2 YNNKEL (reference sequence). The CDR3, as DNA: TGTGCCAGCAGCCATACAGGGGAAGAGACCCAGTACTTC. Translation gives CASSHTGEETQYF.

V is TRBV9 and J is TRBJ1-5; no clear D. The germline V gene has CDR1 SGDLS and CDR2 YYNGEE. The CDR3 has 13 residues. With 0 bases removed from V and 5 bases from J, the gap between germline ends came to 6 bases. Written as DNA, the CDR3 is TGTGCCAGCAGCGTAGACATTGATCAGCCCCAGCATTTT. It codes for CASSVDIDQPQHF. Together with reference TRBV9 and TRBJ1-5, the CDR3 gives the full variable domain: DSGVTQTPKHLITATGQRVTLRCSPRSGDLSVYWYQQSLDQGLQFLIQYYNGEERAKGNILERFSAQQFPDLHSELNLSSLELGDSALYFCASSVDIDQPQHFGDGTRLSIL.

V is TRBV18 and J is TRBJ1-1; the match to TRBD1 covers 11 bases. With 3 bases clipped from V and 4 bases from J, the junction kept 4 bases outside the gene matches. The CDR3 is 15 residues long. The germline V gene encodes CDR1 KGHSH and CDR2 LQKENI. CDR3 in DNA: TGTGCCAGCTCACCCGGACAGGGGGCTAGCACTGAAGCTTTCTTT. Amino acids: CASSPGQGASTEAFF. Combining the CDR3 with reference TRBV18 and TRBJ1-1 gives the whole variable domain NAGVMQNPRHLVRRRGQEARLRCSPMKGHSHVYWYRQLPEEGLKFMVYLQKENIIDESGMPKERFSAEFPKEGPSILRIQQVVRGDSAAYFCASSPGQGASTEAFFGQGTRLTVV.